The entry that follows covers one T cell receptor beta chain sequence. Its target is not known. The V end lost 3 bases, the J end lost 4 bases, and 12 bases lay between the germline ends. The CDR3 spans 14 residues. Germline V gene data show CDR1 as MNHEY and CDR2 as SVGAGI. The data originate from a study of cytomegalovirus exposure and HLA in healthy donors. On the study more broadly: Later, an analysis reported that the 120 or so validation repertoires had used the same platform as the roughly 720 first-cohort repertoires. Study observations and caveats: CMV antigen specificity was confirmed in vitro for three CMV-associated chains. Rarity marked most TCR sequences, yet some public TCRs occurred in many donors.

The assay was immunoSEQ multiplex PCR, and TCRdb's table has in-frame clones only and misses some. The sample yields about 200,000 clones, 83% seen once. The rearrangement joins TRBV6-5 to TRBJ1-2; D unclear. The sequence was obtained from a woman aged 18-29 years in good health and CMV-seronegative. What was sequenced was PBMCs. CDR3 DNA: TGTGCCAGCAGTTATGCCGGGCAGACCTATGGCTACACCTTC. This codes for CASSYAGQTYGYTF.